Listed below are T cell receptor beta chains from one sample, sequenced in a study of OX40 agonist ivuxolimab in advanced cancers. Assay: immunoSEQ multiplex PCR; the TCRdb copy retains only in-frame clones and omits some. The table has 60,000 to 95,000 clones, roughly 90% seen once; the top ten hold under 0.4%. The sequences come from CD4+ or CD8+ T cells sorted from blood, collected in a trial of the OX40 agonist ivuxolimab. The receptors derive from an adult with an advanced solid tumor such as melanoma, head and neck, liver or kidney cancer. Both conserved end residues are part of each CDR3. Each record gives: D gene, V gene, J gene, clone size, CDR3 DNA, CDR3 protein. A D gene is named only where the DNA matches it firmly. Rows may omit the clone size; those that give it use once, few, many or a size class.

D: TRBD1; V: TRBV4-3; J: TRBJ2-5; size: -; DNA: TGCGCCAGCAGCCAAGATCAGGGGGCGAGAGAGACCCAGTACTTC; CDR3: CASSQDQGARETQYF
D: -; V: TRBV5-1; J: TRBJ2-1; size: -; DNA: TGCGCCAGCAGCTTGACCCAGGAGGCCTACAATGAGCAGTTCTTC; CDR3: CASSLTQEAYNEQFF
D: -; V: TRBV4-1; J: TRBJ1-6; size: -; DNA: TGCGCCAGCAGCCAAGAGGCAGGGTTGACACCCCTCCACTTT; CDR3: CASSQEAGLTPLHF
D: TRBD1; V: TRBV28; J: TRBJ2-2; size: -; DNA: TGTGCCAGCAGTTCGCCTTCAGGGGGCGCGTCCGGGGAGCTGTTTTTT; CDR3: CASSSPSGGASGELFF
D: TRBD2; V: TRBV2; J: TRBJ2-5; size: -; DNA: TGTGCCAGCAGTGGCCTAGCGGGGGGGCCAGGTGAGACCCAGTACTTC; CDR3: CASSGLAGGPGETQYF
D: TRBD2; V: TRBV7-2; J: TRBJ2-7; size: -; DNA: TGTGCCAGCAGCGACCGGACTAGCGGGAGTGGCGAGCAGTACTTC; CDR3: CASSDRTSGSGEQYF
D: -; V: TRBV18; J: TRBJ2-3; size: once; DNA: TGTGCCAGCTCACCAAACCAGGGAGGGCAGTATTTT; CDR3: CASSPNQGGQYF
D: TRBD1; V: TRBV11-2; J: TRBJ2-5; size: -; DNA: TGTGCCAGCAGCCCAACAGGGGTGCGAGAGACCCAGTACTTC; CDR3: CASSPTGVRETQYF
D: -; V: TRBV28; J: TRBJ1-2; size: -; DNA: TGTGCCAGCAGTACGGAATCTCTGGGGCCCTATGGCTACACCTTC; CDR3: CASSTESLGPYGYTF
D: TRBD2; V: TRBV18; J: TRBJ2-3; size: -; DNA: TGTGCCAGCTCACCACCCAGCGGGGAGGCGGGTACGCAGTATTTT; CDR3: CASSPPSGEAGTQYF
D: TRBD1; V: TRBV19; J: TRBJ1-2; size: once; DNA: TGTGCCACCTTACCGGGGACAGGGACTAACTATGGCTACACCTTC; CDR3: CATLPGTGTNYGYTF
D: -; V: TRBV1; J: TRBJ2-7; size: -; DNA: TGCACCAGCAGCCAACCCTCCACTAGCGGGGGGGCGGACGAGCAGTACTTC; CDR3: CTSSQPSTSGGADEQYF
D: -; V: TRBV7-9; J: TRBJ2-7; size: -; DNA: TGTGCCAGCAGCTTAGCTGTGCAGAACTACGAGCAGTACTTC; CDR3: CASSLAVQNYEQYF
D: -; V: TRBV18; J: TRBJ2-1; size: -; DNA: TGTGCCAGCTCACCGCGGGAAGGGTGGAATGAGCAGTTCTTC; CDR3: CASSPREGWNEQFF
D: -; V: TRBV7-7; J: TRBJ2-1; size: -; DNA: TGTGCCAGCAGCTCGGGGGGACAGAATGAGCAGTTCTTC; CDR3: CASSSGGQNEQFF
D: -; V: TRBV19; J: TRBJ2-5; size: -; DNA: TGTGCCAGTAGTATCGTGGACCCAGGAGGGACCCAGTACTTC; CDR3: CASSIVDPGGTQYF
D: TRBD1; V: TRBV28; J: TRBJ1-4; size: -; DNA: TGTGCCAGCAGAGGACAGGGGGCGGTTGAAAAACTGTTTTTT; CDR3: CASRGQGAVEKLFF
D: -; V: TRBV19; J: TRBJ1-2; size: -; DNA: TGTGCCAGTAGTATAGATCTTGAACAGCCCTATGGCTACACCTTC; CDR3: CASSIDLEQPYGYTF
D: -; V: TRBV9; J: TRBJ2-1; size: -; DNA: TGTGCCAGCAGCCCCCGAGACGCTAGCTCCTACAATGAGCAGTTCTTC; CDR3: CASSPRDASSYNEQFF
D: -; V: TRBV30; J: TRBJ1-5; size: -; DNA: TGTGCCTGGAGTGTTAGATACGGGAATCAGCCCCAGCATTTT; CDR3: CAWSVRYGNQPQHF